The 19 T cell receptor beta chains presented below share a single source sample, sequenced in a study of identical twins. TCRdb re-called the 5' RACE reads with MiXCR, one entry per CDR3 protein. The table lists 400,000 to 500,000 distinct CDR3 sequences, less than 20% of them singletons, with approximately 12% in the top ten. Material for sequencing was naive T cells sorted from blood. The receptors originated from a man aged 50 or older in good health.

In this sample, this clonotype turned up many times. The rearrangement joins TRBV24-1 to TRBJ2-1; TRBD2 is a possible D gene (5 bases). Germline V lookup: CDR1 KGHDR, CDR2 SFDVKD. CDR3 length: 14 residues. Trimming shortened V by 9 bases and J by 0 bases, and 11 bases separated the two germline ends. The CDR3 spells CATGRGSSYNEQFF. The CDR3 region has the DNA TGTGCCACCGGACGGGGAAGCTCCTACAATGAGCAGTTCTTC.

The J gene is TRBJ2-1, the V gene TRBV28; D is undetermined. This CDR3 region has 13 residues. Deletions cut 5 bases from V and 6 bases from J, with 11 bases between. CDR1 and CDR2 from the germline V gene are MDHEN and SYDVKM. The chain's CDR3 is CASSPPVVNEQFF. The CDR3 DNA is TGTGCCAGCAGTCCCCCGGTCGTCAATGAGCAGTTCTTC.

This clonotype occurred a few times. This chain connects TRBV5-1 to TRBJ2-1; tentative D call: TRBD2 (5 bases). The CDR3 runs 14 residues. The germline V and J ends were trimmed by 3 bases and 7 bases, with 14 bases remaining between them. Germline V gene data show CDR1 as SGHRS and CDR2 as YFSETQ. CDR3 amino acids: CASSSDAGKNEQFF. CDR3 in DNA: TGCGCCAGCAGCTCGGATGCCGGGAAGAATGAGCAGTTCTTC. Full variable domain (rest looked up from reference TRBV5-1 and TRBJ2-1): KAGVTQTPRYLIKTRGQQVTLSCSPISGHRSVSWYQQTPGQGLQFLFEYFSETQRNKGNFPGRFSGRQFSNSRSEMNVSTLELGDSALYLCASSSDAGKNEQFFGPGTRLTVL.

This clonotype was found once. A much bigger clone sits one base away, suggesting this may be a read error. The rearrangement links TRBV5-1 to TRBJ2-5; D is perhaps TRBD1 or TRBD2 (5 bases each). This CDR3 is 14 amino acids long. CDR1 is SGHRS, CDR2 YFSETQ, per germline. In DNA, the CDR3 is TGCGCCAGCAGCCCCGGGACCCTTTCGGAGACCCAGTGCTTC. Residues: CASSPGTLSETQCF. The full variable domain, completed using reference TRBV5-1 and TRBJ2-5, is KAGVTQTPRYLIKTRGQQVTLSCSPISGHRSVSWYQQTPGQGLQFLFEYFSETQRNKGNFPGRFSGRQFSNSRSEMNVSTLELGDSALYLCASSPGTLSETQCFGPGTRLLVL.

CDR3 protein: CSTVRGGSYEQYF. DNA for the CDR3: TGCAGTACCGTCAGGGGGGGCTCCTACGAGCAGTACTTC. The gene calls are TRBV20-1 and TRBJ2-7, with D perhaps assigned TRBD1 or TRBD2 (7 bases each). The germline CDR1 and CDR2 sequences are DFQATT and SNEGSKA (reference sequence). V was trimmed by 8 bases and J by 0 bases, leaving 14 bases between them. The CDR3 sequence is 13 residues long.

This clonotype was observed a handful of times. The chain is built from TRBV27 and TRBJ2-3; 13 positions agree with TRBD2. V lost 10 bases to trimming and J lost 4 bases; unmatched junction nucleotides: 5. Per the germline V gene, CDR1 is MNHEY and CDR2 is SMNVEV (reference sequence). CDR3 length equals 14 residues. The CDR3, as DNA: TGTGCCACCAGCGGACTAGCGGGAGCAGATACGCAGTATTTT. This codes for CATSGLAGADTQYF.

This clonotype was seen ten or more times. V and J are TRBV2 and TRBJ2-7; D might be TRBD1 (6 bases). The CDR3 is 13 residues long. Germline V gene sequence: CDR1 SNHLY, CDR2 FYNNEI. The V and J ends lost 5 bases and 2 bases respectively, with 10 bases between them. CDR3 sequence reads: CASSKQGPYEQYF. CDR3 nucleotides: TGTGCCAGCAGTAAACAGGGCCCCTACGAGCAGTACTTC. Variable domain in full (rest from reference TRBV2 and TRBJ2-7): EPEVTQTPSHQVTQMGQEVILRCVPISNHLYFYWYRQILGQKVEFLVSFYNNEISEKSEIFDDQFSVERPDGSNFTLKIRSTKLEDSAMYFCASSKQGPYEQYFGPGTRLTVT.

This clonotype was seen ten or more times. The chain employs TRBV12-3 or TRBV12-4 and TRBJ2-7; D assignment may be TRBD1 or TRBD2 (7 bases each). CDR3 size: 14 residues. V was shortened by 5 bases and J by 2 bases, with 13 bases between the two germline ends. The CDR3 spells CASSQGGGTYEQYF. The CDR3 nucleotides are TGTGCCAGCAGTCAGGGGGGGGGTACCTACGAGCAGTACTTC.

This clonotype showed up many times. The DNA for the CDR3 is TGTGCCAGCAGCAAACCCGGGGGCACAGATACGCAGTATTTT. Protein sequence: CASSKPGGTDTQYF. V usage is TRBV6-1 and J usage is TRBJ2-3; a possible D gene is TRBD2 (5 bases). Trimming cost V 6 bases and J 1 base, with 11 bases left between them. This CDR3 comprises 14 residues. Looked up from germline, CDR1 is MNHNS and CDR2 is SASEGT.

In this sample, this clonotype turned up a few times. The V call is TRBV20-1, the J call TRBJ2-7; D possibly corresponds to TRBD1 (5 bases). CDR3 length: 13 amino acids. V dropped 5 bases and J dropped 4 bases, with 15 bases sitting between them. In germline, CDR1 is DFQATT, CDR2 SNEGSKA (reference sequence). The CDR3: CSARDSSKYEQYF. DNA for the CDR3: TGCAGTGCTCGTGACAGCTCAAAGTACGAGCAGTACTTC.

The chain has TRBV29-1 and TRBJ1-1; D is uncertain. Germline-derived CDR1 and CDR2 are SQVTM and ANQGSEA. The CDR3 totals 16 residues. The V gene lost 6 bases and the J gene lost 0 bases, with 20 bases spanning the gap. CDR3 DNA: TGCAGCGTCCAGGAAGTTCGGGGTCGTGTGAACACTGAAGCTTTCTTT. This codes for CSVQEVRGRVNTEAFF.

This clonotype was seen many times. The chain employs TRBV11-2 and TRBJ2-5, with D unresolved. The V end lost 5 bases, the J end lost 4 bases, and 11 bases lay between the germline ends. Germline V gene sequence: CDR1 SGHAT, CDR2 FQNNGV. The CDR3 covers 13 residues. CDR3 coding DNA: TGTGCCAGCAGCCTTAGACTTAGAGAGACCCAGTACTTC. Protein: CASSLRLRETQYF.

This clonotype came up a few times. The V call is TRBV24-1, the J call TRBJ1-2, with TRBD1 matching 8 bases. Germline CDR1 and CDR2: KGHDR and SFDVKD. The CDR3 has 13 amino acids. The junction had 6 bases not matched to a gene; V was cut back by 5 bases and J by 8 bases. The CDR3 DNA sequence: TGTGCCACCAGTGTCCCAGGGGGCGACGGCTACACCTTC. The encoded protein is CATSVPGGDGYTF.

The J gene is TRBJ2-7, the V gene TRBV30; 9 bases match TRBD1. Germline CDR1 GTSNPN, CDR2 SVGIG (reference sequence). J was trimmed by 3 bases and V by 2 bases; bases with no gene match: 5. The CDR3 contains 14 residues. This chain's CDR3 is CAWSRQGGIYEQYF. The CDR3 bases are TGTGCCTGGAGTAGACAGGGGGGTATCTACGAGCAGTACTTC.

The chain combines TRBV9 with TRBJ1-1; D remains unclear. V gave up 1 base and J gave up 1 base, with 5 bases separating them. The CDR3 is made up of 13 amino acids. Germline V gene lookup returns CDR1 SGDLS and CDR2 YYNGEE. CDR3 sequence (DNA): TGTGCCAGCAGCGTAACCGCGAACACTGAAGCTTTCTTT. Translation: CASSVTANTEAFF.

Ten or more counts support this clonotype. CDR3 nucleotides: TGTGCCAGCAGCTTGTCACGGGACTATGGCTACACCTTC. Translated: CASSLSRDYGYTF. This sequence joins TRBV7-2 and TRBJ1-2; D remains unclear. The length of the CDR3 is 13 residues. The ends were cut back, 3 bases at V and 3 bases at J, with 8 bases in the middle. From germline, CDR1 is SGHTA and CDR2 FQGNSA.

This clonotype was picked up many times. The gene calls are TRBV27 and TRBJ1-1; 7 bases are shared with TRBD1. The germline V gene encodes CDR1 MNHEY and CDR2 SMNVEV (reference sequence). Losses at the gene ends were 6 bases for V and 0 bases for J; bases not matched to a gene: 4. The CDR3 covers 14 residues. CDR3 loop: CASRGTDMNTEAFF. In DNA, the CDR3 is TGTGCCAGCAGAGGGACAGATATGAACACTGAAGCTTTCTTT.

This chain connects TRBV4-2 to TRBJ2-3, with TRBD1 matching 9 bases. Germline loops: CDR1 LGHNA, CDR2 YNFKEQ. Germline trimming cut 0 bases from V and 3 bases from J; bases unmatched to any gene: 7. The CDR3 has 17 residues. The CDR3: CASSQDLNRGLTDTQYF. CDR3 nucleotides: TGTGCCAGCAGCCAAGACTTAAACAGGGGGCTAACAGATACGCAGTATTTT.

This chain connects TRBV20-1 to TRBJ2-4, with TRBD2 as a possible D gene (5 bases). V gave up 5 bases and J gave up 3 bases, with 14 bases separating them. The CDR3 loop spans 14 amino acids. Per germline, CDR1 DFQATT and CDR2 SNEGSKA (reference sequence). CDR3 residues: CSARGPLDKNIQYF. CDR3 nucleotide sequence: TGCAGTGCTCGAGGGCCTCTAGACAAAAACATTCAGTACTTC.